This TCR beta chain was profiled in a study of T cell repertoires in cytomegalovirus infection. About the study: Signatures in public TCR beta sequences pointed to both CMV infection and matching HLA type. Findings of the study overall: CMV carriers with the relevant HLA were identified by cumulative public TCR beta family frequency. Dominating the ex vivo response were TCR beta clonotypes that were CMV-specific and HLA-C-restricted.

TCRdb reanalysed the reads using MiXCR and keeps one entry per CDR3 protein. The sample has approximately 770,000 distinct CDR3 sequences; around 29% are singletons. Concerning this clonotype: Its matching antigen is unknown.

Germline V gives CDR1 SGHAT, CDR2 FQNNGV. The germline V and J ends were trimmed by 5 bases and 2 bases, with 13 bases remaining between them. The CDR3 length is 15 residues. V gene TRBV11-2 combines with J gene TRBJ2-1; possibly TRBD2 for D (8 bases). The sample consisted of cultured CD8+ T cells from PBMCs, taken from culture after CMV antigen stimulation. This clonotype was sampled from a human donor in good health (CMV status not recorded). Some clones in this sample may be carry-over from other donors' samples. CDR3 nucleotide sequence: TGTGCCAGCAGCGTCGGGAGGGGGCCCTACAATGAGCAGTTCTTC. Protein: CASSVGRGPYNEQFF.